The clone carrying this T cell receptor (beta chain) was seen a handful of times. CDR3 length equals 11 residues. Germline V lookup: CDR1 DFQATT, CDR2 SNEGSKA (reference sequence). Trimming shortened V by 5 bases and J by 6 bases, and 10 bases separated the two germline ends. Adults between about 18 and 89 years of age took part from about 24 US areas. Before being deemed recovered, Cohort 3 donors had two negative PCRs, clearance, or symptom resolution. These data come from a study of blood T cell repertoires in COVID-19. Overall study: Whether acute or convalescent, the COVID-19 samples came from the United States, Italy and Spain.

Original processing methods: Nucleated cell counts were estimated from reference gene primer amplification. Produced via immunoSEQ multiplex PCR; TCRdb's table is partial and in-frame only. V, J and clone size are those of that table, while D and trimming were read from the DNA. The repertoire holds hundreds of thousands of clones, with 75% to 90% as singletons. Input material: PBMCs or T cells enriched from blood (not recorded which). The V call is TRBV20-1, the J call TRBJ1-2; D is undetermined. This receptor was taken from a young man who had recovered from COVID-19. CDR3 region: CSAEGRDGYTF. The CDR3 DNA reads TGCAGTGCTGAGGGTCGGGATGGCTACACCTTC.